This T cell receptor (beta chain) appears in the sequencing data of a study of cytomegalovirus exposure and HLA in healthy donors. Overall study results and limits: On later analysis, the bulk of CMV-associated TCR beta chains appeared to be HLA-restricted.

The PCR made use of 60 Vbeta and 13 Jbeta primers. Repertoires were generated with immunoSEQ multiplex PCR, while TCRdb's copy carries only in-frame clones and drops some. The table records about 98,000 clones, roughly two thirds of them present only once. The CDR3 is made up of 16 amino acids. Trimming took 1 base from V and 1 from J, leaving 14 bases between them. Germline V gene sequence: CDR1 SGHKS, CDR2 YYEKEE (reference sequence). This clone occurred a few times. The antigen is not known. Sequencing used PBMCs. This TCR derives from a man aged 50 to 59 in good health and CMV-seronegative. The genes are TRBV5-5 and TRBJ1-1; D unclear. The CDR3, as DNA: TGTGCCAGCAGCTTGAATTTACCTAACTCGAACACTGAAGCTTTCTTT. This codes for CASSLNLPNSNTEAFF.